The entry that follows covers one TCR beta chain sequence. This record belongs to a study of T-cell reconstitution after alpha-beta-depleted transplantation in children. As it was prepared, the TCRbeta library received unique molecular identifiers. TCRdb recomputed calls from the PCR reads with MiXCR, one row per CDR3 protein. Of 120,000 or so distinct CDR3 sequences in the sample, more than 20% were seen once. Germline CDR1 reads SGHTA; CDR2 reads FQGNSA. V lost 0 bases, J lost 2 bases, and 9 bases lay in between. The CDR3 runs 15 residues. Material: PBMCs, mostly from graft donor cells, obtained 180 days after TCRalphabeta/CD19-depleted stem cell transplant. The clonotype originates from a male patient under 10 years old who had a stem cell transplant for chronic granulomatous disease, so the T cells may come from the graft donor. The chain combines TRBV7-2 with TRBJ2-3; a weak D match, TRBD2 (5 bases). This chain's CDR3 is CASSLAGRNTDTQYF. The CDR3 DNA reads as TGTGCCAGCAGCTTAGCGGGGAGAAACACAGATACGCAGTATTTT.